Listed below are T cell receptor beta chains from one sample, sequenced in a study of early T cells in non-severe SARS-CoV-2 infection. TCRdb re-called the 5' RACE reads with MiXCR, one entry per CDR3 protein. The data contain about 110,000 distinct CDR3 sequences, over 10% of them seen just once; the ten biggest clones take up 3% to 3.5%. What was sequenced was whole blood. Receptors originate from an adult who was a healthcare worker with PCR-confirmed SARS-CoV-2 infection or an uninfected control (not recorded which). Each CDR3 is given with its conserved first and last residue. D genes are given only for firm matches. For some rows the clone size is stated as once, few or many, or as a class when expanded; others skip it.

d_call: NA; clone_size: NA; j_call: TRBJ2-5; cdr3_length: 11; v_call: TRBV11-2; cdr3_aa: CASSSGLTQYF; cdr3_nt: TGTGCCAGCAGCTCCGGACTAACCCAGTACTTC
d_call: NA; clone_size: many; j_call: TRBJ2-5; cdr3_length: 13; v_call: TRBV18; cdr3_aa: CASSTGQRETQYF; cdr3_nt: TGTGCCAGCTCCACAGGCCAGAGAGAGACCCAGTACTTC
d_call: TRBD1; clone_size: many; j_call: TRBJ2-4; cdr3_length: 18; v_call: TRBV6-6; cdr3_aa: CASSRTGQTTLAKNIQYF; cdr3_nt: TGTGCCAGCAGTCGGACGGGACAGACCACTCTAGCCAAAAACATTCAGTACTTC
d_call: NA; clone_size: NA; j_call: TRBJ2-7; cdr3_length: 16; v_call: TRBV11-2; cdr3_aa: CASSLDWHYTSYEQYF; cdr3_nt: TGTGCCAGCAGCTTAGATTGGCATTACACCTCCTACGAGCAGTACTTC
d_call: NA; clone_size: many; j_call: TRBJ1-1; cdr3_length: 13; v_call: TRBV24-1; cdr3_aa: CATSEPGRTEAFF; cdr3_nt: TGTGCCACCAGTGAGCCAGGGAGGACTGAAGCTTTCTTT
d_call: TRBD1; clone_size: few; j_call: TRBJ1-5; cdr3_length: 15; v_call: TRBV5-5; cdr3_aa: CASSANRDRGQPQHF; cdr3_nt: TGTGCCAGCAGCGCTAACCGGGACAGGGGCCAGCCCCAGCATTTT
d_call: NA; clone_size: many; j_call: TRBJ1-3; cdr3_length: 16; v_call: TRBV18; cdr3_aa: CASSPLEVTSGNTIYF; cdr3_nt: TGTGCCAGCTCACCACTGGAGGTGACCTCTGGAAACACCATATATTTT
d_call: NA; clone_size: few; j_call: TRBJ1-1; cdr3_length: 12; v_call: TRBV7-2; cdr3_aa: CASSLDAGAAFF; cdr3_nt: TGTGCCAGCAGCTTAGATGCAGGGGCGGCTTTCTTT
d_call: NA; clone_size: NA; j_call: TRBJ2-1; cdr3_length: 13; v_call: TRBV20-1; cdr3_aa: CSAREAVYNEQFF; cdr3_nt: TGCAGTGCTAGAGAAGCGGTTTACAATGAGCAGTTCTTC
d_call: NA; clone_size: many; j_call: TRBJ1-1; cdr3_length: 12; v_call: TRBV21-1; cdr3_aa: CASGDKDTEAFF; cdr3_nt: TGTGCCAGCGGGGACAAGGACACTGAAGCTTTCTTT
d_call: NA; clone_size: NA; j_call: TRBJ2-7; cdr3_length: 13; v_call: TRBV29-1; cdr3_aa: CSVEKQSSYEQYF; cdr3_nt: TGCAGCGTTGAAAAACAGAGTTCCTACGAGCAGTACTTC
d_call: NA; clone_size: few; j_call: TRBJ2-3; cdr3_length: 15; v_call: TRBV2; cdr3_aa: CASSEARGNTDTQYF; cdr3_nt: TGTGCCAGCAGTGAAGCTAGGGGTAACACAGATACGCAGTATTTT
d_call: NA; clone_size: NA; j_call: TRBJ2-1; cdr3_length: 14; v_call: TRBV11-2; cdr3_aa: CASSLVGGGNEQFF; cdr3_nt: TGTGCCAGCAGCTTAGTGGGGGGTGGCAATGAGCAGTTCTTC
d_call: NA; clone_size: NA; j_call: TRBJ1-5; cdr3_length: 15; v_call: TRBV6-5; cdr3_aa: CASSYSRVSNQPQHF; cdr3_nt: TGTGCCAGCAGTTACTCGAGGGTTAGCAATCAGCCCCAGCATTTT
d_call: NA; clone_size: NA; j_call: TRBJ2-3; cdr3_length: 14; v_call: TRBV6-1; cdr3_aa: CASRYWTGTDTQYF; cdr3_nt: TGTGCCAGCAGATACTGGACAGGCACAGATACGCAGTATTTT
d_call: NA; clone_size: NA; j_call: TRBJ2-2; cdr3_length: 16; v_call: TRBV7-7; cdr3_aa: CASSPSEQIGTGELFF; cdr3_nt: TGTGCTAGCAGCCCCTCCGAACAGATAGGAACCGGGGAGCTGTTTTTT
d_call: TRBD1; clone_size: NA; j_call: TRBJ2-1; cdr3_length: 12; v_call: TRBV20-1; cdr3_aa: CSGTGRGNEQFF; cdr3_nt: TGCAGTGGGACAGGGAGAGGGAATGAGCAGTTCTTC
d_call: NA; clone_size: NA; j_call: TRBJ2-7; cdr3_length: 11; v_call: TRBV29-1; cdr3_aa: CSVERDYEQYF; cdr3_nt: TGCAGCGTGGAGCGAGATTACGAGCAGTACTTC
d_call: TRBD1; clone_size: few; j_call: TRBJ2-7; cdr3_length: 14; v_call: TRBV5-5; cdr3_aa: CASTDGTGGYEQYF; cdr3_nt: TGTGCCAGCACCGACGGGACAGGGGGTTACGAGCAGTACTTC
d_call: NA; clone_size: many; j_call: TRBJ2-2; cdr3_length: 13; v_call: TRBV20-1; cdr3_aa: CSALTPRNGELFF; cdr3_nt: TGCAGTGCTCTCACGCCGAGGAACGGGGAGCTGTTTTTT
d_call: NA; clone_size: few; j_call: TRBJ2-7; cdr3_length: 15; v_call: TRBV6-2/TRBV6-3; cdr3_aa: CASSGTGGLSYEQYF; cdr3_nt: TGTGCCAGCAGCGGTACTGGCGGGCTCTCCTACGAGCAGTACTTC
d_call: TRBD1; clone_size: NA; j_call: TRBJ2-3; cdr3_length: 17; v_call: TRBV25-1; cdr3_aa: CASSEIPLTGGPDTQYF; cdr3_nt: TGTGCCAGCAGTGAAATTCCCTTGACAGGGGGGCCAGATACGCAGTATTTT
d_call: TRBD1; clone_size: NA; j_call: TRBJ1-5; cdr3_length: 16; v_call: TRBV5-1; cdr3_aa: CASSPIPGGGNQPQHF; cdr3_nt: TGCGCCAGCAGCCCAATACCAGGGGGTGGCAATCAGCCCCAGCATTTT
d_call: NA; clone_size: NA; j_call: TRBJ1-6; cdr3_length: 13; v_call: TRBV7-9; cdr3_aa: CASSTGRDSPLHF; cdr3_nt: TGTGCCAGCAGCACCGGGAGGGACTCACCCCTCCACTTT
d_call: TRBD2; clone_size: NA; j_call: TRBJ2-1; cdr3_length: 16; v_call: TRBV10-3; cdr3_aa: CAISLSTSGREGEQFF; cdr3_nt: TGTGCCATCAGCCTATCGACTAGCGGGAGGGAGGGGGAGCAGTTCTTC
d_call: TRBD2; clone_size: many; j_call: TRBJ2-1; cdr3_length: 17; v_call: TRBV7-3; cdr3_aa: CASSLRGAGAGVNEQFF; cdr3_nt: TGTGCCAGCAGCCTGAGAGGGGCTGGTGCGGGAGTGAATGAGCAGTTCTTC